This T cell receptor beta chain was captured in a study of low-dose radiotherapy and immunotherapy resistance in tumors. The overall study: Participants in Cohort 2 were given 1 Gy per fraction every two weeks, for 13 Gy over 26 weeks. Cyclophosphamide was given intravenously at 200 mg/m2 every two weeks, and each dose came one day before radiation and immunotherapy.

This clonotype has a count of ten or more. This sample's time point: after trial treatment. Treatment denoted: LDRT plus nivolumab, ipilimumab, low-dose cyclophosphamide and aspirin (RACIN trial). In the RACIN dose-escalation trial, donors got nivolumab plus ipilimumab with aspirin, cyclophosphamide and radiotherapy. The CDR3 has 13 residues. Trimming took off 7 bases at V and 8 bases at J, with 17 bases between the two ends. Germline values: CDR1 MNHEY, CDR2 SVGEGT. First-strand cDNA relied on TRAV- and TRBV-specific primers spanning alpha and beta chains. PCR amplification of the TCRs was performed with Phusion for approximately 20 PCR cycles, and it relied on a constant-region primer together with a V-primer adapter. TCRdb re-called the reads with MiXCR, one entry per CDR3 protein. The repertoire holds approximately 45,000 distinct CDR3 sequences, with under 30% as singletons.

This material consisted of PBMCs, taken after low-dose radiotherapy plus immunotherapy. The chain uses TRBV6-2 or TRBV6-3 and TRBJ1-2, with D unresolved. The TCR sequence derives from a male donor with prostate cancer. The CDR3 loop is CASNDALRGGYTF. CDR3 DNA: TGTGCCAGCAACGACGCACTTCGTGGCGGCTACACCTTC.